One and the same sample provided the 21 T cell receptor beta chains below, sequenced in a study of T cell changes during pregnancy in multiple sclerosis. Some clones are missing from TCRdb's copy, which holds only in-frame ones; the method was immunoSEQ multiplex PCR. The table lists 70,000 to 95,000 clones, roughly nine tenths of them singletons. The material was peripheral blood, obtained in the second trimester of pregnancy. These receptors originate from a female donor in good health, enrolled as a control in a pregnancy study.

The chain is built from TRBV2 and TRBJ1-1, with D perhaps matching TRBD1 (5 bases). Trimming took 7 bases from V and 6 from J, leaving 12 bases between them. From germline, CDR1 is SNHLY and CDR2 FYNNEI. The CDR3 consists of 12 residues. The CDR3 bases are TGTGCCAGCAACGAATGGGGCTCTGAAGCTTTCTTT. Amino acid sequence: CASNEWGSEAFF. The full variable domain, rest sourced from reference TRBV2 and TRBJ1-1, is EPEVTQTPSHQVTQMGQEVILRCVPISNHLYFYWYRQILGQKVEFLVSFYNNEISEKSEIFDDQFSVERPDGSNFTLKIRSTKLEDSAMYFCASNEWGSEAFFGQGTRLTVV.

Comments on this clone: The junction differs from germline at one of its ends, possibly a read error. J is TRBJ1-6 and V is TRBV6-1; TRBD1 agrees at 7 bases. CDR3 size: 15 residues. Germline V gene data show CDR1 as MNHNS and CDR2 as SASEGT. DNA of the CDR3: TGTGCCAGCAGTGGAACAGGGGAGGACAATTCACCCCTCTACTTT. Translating gives CASSGTGEDNSPLYF.

This chain links TRBV7-9 with TRBJ1-2; D is ambiguous. The CDR3 contains 11 residues. Trimming shortened V by 2 bases and J by 8 bases, and 6 bases separated the two germline ends. Germline loops: CDR1 SEHNR, CDR2 FQNEAQ (reference sequence). The CDR3 DNA reads TGTGCCAGCAGCTTAACCGGGGGCTACACCTTC. Amino acid sequence: CASSLTGGYTF.

The chain employs TRBV27 and TRBJ1-5; the D gene is possibly TRBD1 (5 bases). Trimming left V 6 bases short and J 7 bases short, with 16 bases between. CDR1 is MNHEY, CDR2 SMNVEV, per germline (reference sequence). The CDR3 contains 14 residues. The CDR3 region is CASRNAQGGQPQHF. DNA for the CDR3: TGTGCCAGCAGAAATGCGCAGGGAGGCCAGCCCCAGCATTTT.

V gene TRBV11-2 combines with J gene TRBJ2-7; the match to TRBD1 covers 8 bases. There are 15 residues in the CDR3. CDR1 is SGHAT and CDR2 is FQNNGV in the germline V gene. V lost 4 bases, J lost 6 bases, and 11 bases stayed unmatched. CDR3 nucleotide sequence: TGTGCCAGCAGCTCCCGCCTCCGGACAGGGCGCGAGCAGTACTTC. This gives the protein CASSSRLRTGREQYF.

The V gene is TRBV9, the J gene TRBJ2-7, with a weak D call TRBD1 (5 bases). The CDR3 is made up of 12 amino acids. Germline CDR1 is SGDLS and CDR2 is YYNGEE. Deletions cut 4 bases from V and 6 bases from J, with 11 bases between. The CDR3 protein is CASSLGQGEQYF. The CDR3 DNA follows: TGTGCCAGCAGCCTCGGTCAGGGCGAGCAGTACTTC.

The chain uses TRBV4-3 and TRBJ1-2; 8 bases line up with TRBD1. CDR1 is LGHNA and CDR2 is YSLEER in the germline V gene. V shed 1 base, J shed 7 bases, and the junction held 8 bases outside the gene matches. This CDR3 contains 15 residues. This CDR3 reads CASSQGEDRDIGYTF. CDR3 nucleotide sequence: TGCGCCAGCAGCCAAGGCGAGGACAGGGATATTGGCTACACCTTC.

This clone was detected only once. V and J are TRBV11-3 and TRBJ1-1; a possible D gene is TRBD1 (6 bases). Germline V CDR1 and CDR2: SGHNT, YENEEA. The CDR3 is made up of 16 amino acids. The V end lost 5 bases, the J end lost 4 bases, and 20 bases lay between the germline ends. CDR3 in DNA: TGTGCCAGCAGCCGAGGGGGGGTCGGGGTTGGCACTGAAGCTTTCTTT. Protein sequence: CASSRGGVGVGTEAFF. Filled out from reference TRBV11-3 and TRBJ1-1, the complete variable domain reads EAGVVQSPRYKIIEKKQPVAFWCNPISGHNTLYWYLQNLGQGPELLIRYENEEAVDDSQLPKDRFSAERLKGVDSTLKIQPAELGDSAVYLCASSRGGVGVGTEAFFGQGTRLTVV.

CDR3 amino acids: CASRQGTGENSPLHF. CDR3 DNA sequence: TGTGCCAGCAGACAGGGGACAGGGGAAAATTCACCCCTCCACTTT. The J gene is TRBJ1-6, the V gene TRBV7-9, with TRBD1 identical over 10 bases. Germline loops: CDR1 SEHNR, CDR2 FQNEAQ (reference sequence). The J segment lost 7 bases and the V segment lost 6 bases, leaving 6 bases of the junction unmatched. CDR3 length: 15 amino acids.

V gene TRBV9 combines with J gene TRBJ2-2, with D tentatively TRBD2 (7 bases). Trimming removed 5 bases at V and 6 bases at J, with 8 bases between. Germline CDR1 is SGDLS and CDR2 is YYNGEE. The CDR3 is made up of 12 amino acids. CDR3 in amino acids: CASRGGPGELFF. The CDR3 coding sequence is TGTGCCAGCAGGGGGGGGCCCGGGGAGCTGTTTTTT.

The gene calls are TRBV5-8 and TRBJ1-1; D might be TRBD1 (5 bases). From germline, CDR1 is SGHTS and CDR2 YDEGEE. The CDR3 extends over 16 amino acids. V was clipped by 1 base and J by 1 base, with 14 bases between them. CDR3 in amino acids: CASSLRYGTENTEAFF. The DNA of the CDR3 is TGTGCCAGCAGCTTGAGGTACGGGACTGAGAACACTGAAGCTTTCTTT. The full variable domain, in which reference TRBV5-8 and TRBJ1-1 provide the parts outside the CDR3, is EAGVTQSPTHLIKTRGQQATLRCSPISGHTSVYWYQQALGLGLQFLLWYDEGEERNRGNFPPRFSGRQFPNYSSELNVNALELEDSALYLCASSLRYGTENTEAFFGQGTRLTVV.

This sequence joins TRBV11-3 and TRBJ2-7; TRBD1 agrees at 8 bases. The germline V gene encodes CDR1 SGHNT and CDR2 YENEEA. Germline trimming cut 3 bases from V and 0 bases from J; bases unmatched to any gene: 4. CDR3 length: 15 residues. The CDR3 is CASSLRTGSSYEQYF. The DNA for the CDR3 is TGTGCCAGCAGCTTGAGGACAGGGAGCTCCTACGAGCAGTACTTC.

V and J are TRBV4-3 and TRBJ1-1; maybe TRBD1 (5 bases). The CDR3 loop spans 14 amino acids. The V gene's germline CDR1 is LGHNA and CDR2 YSLEER. Trimming took off 3 bases at V and 8 bases at J, with 16 bases between the two ends. CDR3 in amino acids: CASSQGLRVPEAFF. Here the CDR3 DNA reads TGCGCCAGCAGCCAGGGACTCCGTGTCCCCGAAGCTTTCTTT.

The V call is TRBV28, the J call TRBJ1-1, with D hard to call. The germline gives CDR1 MDHEN, CDR2 SYDVKM. The CDR3 runs to 15 residues. The V and J ends lost 3 bases and 3 bases respectively, with 14 bases between them. CDR3 DNA: TGTGCCAGCAGTTTTATATATCAGAGGTACACTGAAGCTTTCTTT. This codes for CASSFIYQRYTEAFF.

CDR3 DNA sequence: TGCGCCAGCAGCCAAGATGTTCTTGGGGCCAACGTCCTGACTTTC. Its protein product is CASSQDVLGANVLTF. This chain uses TRBV4-1 with TRBJ2-6; D gene ambiguous. The germline V gene has CDR1 MGHRA and CDR2 YSYEKL. V lost 0 bases and J lost 3, with 6 bases in between. The CDR3 sequence is 15 residues long.

V usage is TRBV27 and J usage is TRBJ2-7, with D possibly TRBD2 on 6 matching bases. Trimming removed 8 bases at V and 2 bases at J, with 16 bases between. The CDR3 length is 14 residues. The germline gives CDR1 MNHEY, CDR2 SMNVEV (reference sequence). CDR3 DNA: TGTGCCAGCTCCGGCGGGGTGGGGACCTACGAGCAGTACTTC. Its translation is CASSGGVGTYEQYF.

J is TRBJ2-7 and V is TRBV11-1; perhaps TRBD1 as D (6 bases). Germline CDR1 is SGHAT and CDR2 is FQDESV (reference sequence). The germline V and J ends were trimmed by 3 bases and 0 bases, with 12 bases remaining between them. CDR3 size: 15 residues. The CDR3 here is CASSFGRGPSYEQYF. The CDR3 DNA reads as TGTGCCAGCAGCTTTGGCAGGGGCCCCTCCTACGAGCAGTACTTC.

The chain couples TRBV7-9 to TRBJ1-4; weak D call: TRBD1 (5 bases). This CDR3 spans 16 amino acids. Trimming removed 8 bases from V and 0 bases from J, with 16 bases in between. Germline loops: CDR1 SEHNR, CDR2 FQNEAQ (reference sequence). The CDR3 sequence is CASLGGGTATNEKLFF. CDR3 nucleotides: TGTGCCAGCCTCGGCGGGGGAACCGCAACTAATGAAAAACTGTTTTTT.

This clone was picked up one time. The chain is built from TRBV7-9 and TRBJ1-2; 12 bases map to TRBD1. Germline V gene data show CDR1 as SEHNR and CDR2 as FQNEAQ (reference sequence). The V gene end was trimmed by 4 bases and the J gene end by 4 bases; junction bases not matched to a gene: 4. The CDR3 is made up of 15 amino acids. Here the CDR3 DNA reads TGTGCCAGCAGCTCCGGGACAGGGGGCCCCTATGGCTACACCTTC. Amino acid sequence: CASSSGTGGPYGYTF. The whole variable domain, filled in from reference TRBV7-9 and TRBJ1-2, reads DTGVSQNPRHKITKRGQNVTFRCDPISEHNRLYWYRQTLGQGPEFLTYFQNEAQLEKSRLLSDRFSAERPKGSFSTLEIQRTEQGDSAMYLCASSSGTGGPYGYTFGSGTRLTVV.

This chain connects TRBV5-1 to TRBJ1-4, with D possibly matching TRBD1 (5 bases). Germline CDR1 and CDR2: SGHRS and YFSETQ. V gave up 0 bases and J gave up 4 bases, with 7 bases separating them. The CDR3 spans 14 residues. CDR3 nucleotides: TGCGCCAGCAGCTTGGGACAGATTAATGAAAAACTGTTTTTT. This gives the protein CASSLGQINEKLFF. The full variable domain, with the rest looked up from reference TRBV5-1 and TRBJ1-4, is KAGVTQTPRYLIKTRGQQVTLSCSPISGHRSVSWYQQTPGQGLQFLFEYFSETQRNKGNFPGRFSGRQFSNSRSEMNVSTLELGDSALYLCASSLGQINEKLFFGSGTQLSVL.

This sequence joins TRBV29-1 and TRBJ2-2; 8 nucleotides line up with TRBD1. Losses at the gene ends were 2 bases for V and 1 base for J; bases not matched to a gene: 9. CDR1 and CDR2 (germline): SQVTM, ANQGSEA. This CDR3 is built from 17 residues. The CDR3 loop is CSVERGRGTGNTGELFF. The CDR3 DNA sequence: TGCAGCGTTGAAAGAGGACGGGGGACAGGGAACACCGGGGAGCTGTTTTTT.